This T cell receptor (beta chain) was obtained from a study of blood T cell repertoires in COVID-19. Across the whole study: Samples of COVID-19 (acute and convalescent) were obtained from the United States, Italy and Spain.

V gave up 3 bases and J gave up 1 base, with 6 bases separating them. This CDR3 has 13 amino acids. The germline CDR1 and CDR2 sequences are WSHSY and SAAADI. TCRdb's table, derived via immunoSEQ multiplex PCR, lists solely in-frame clones and lacks some. The repertoire consists of about 380,000 clones, with roughly 89% occurring once and the leading ten covering 6.5%. The TCR was taken from a man between 18 and 35 years old with active or convalescent COVID-19. Sequenced sample: peripheral blood. The rearrangement uses TRBV10-2 and TRBJ1-1; D is perhaps TRBD1 (5 bases). The chain's CDR3 is CASSDRENTEAFF. CDR3 DNA sequence: TGCGCCAGCAGTGACAGGGAGAACACTGAAGCTTTCTTT.